Below, 6 T cell receptor beta chains from the same sample are listed, as sequenced in a study of blood T cell repertoires in COVID-19. The table came from immunoSEQ multiplex PCR; TCRdb's copy has only in-frame clones and leaves some out. The top ten hold approximately 9.9% of the sample, which has about 140,000 clones, roughly 80% seen once. The sample taken for sequencing was peripheral blood. These receptors all come from a man in his fifties or sixties who had recovered from COVID-19.

This clone was seen just once. The chain has TRBV5-1 and TRBJ1-5; 10 bases fit TRBD1. V trimming: 4 bases; J trimming: 7 bases; junction bases outside the gene matches: 5. This CDR3 region has 14 residues. From germline, CDR1 is SGHRS and CDR2 YFSETQ. CDR3 nucleotides: TGCGCCAGCAGCCCCGGACAGGGGGGCCAGCCCCAGCATTTT. It specifies CASSPGQGGQPQHF. Using reference TRBV5-1 and TRBJ1-5 for the parts outside the CDR3, the full variable domain is KAGVTQTPRYLIKTRGQQVTLSCSPISGHRSVSWYQQTPGQGLQFLFEYFSETQRNKGNFPGRFSGRQFSNSRSEMNVSTLELGDSALYLCASSPGQGGQPQHFGDGTRLSIL.

The rearrangement links TRBV9 to TRBJ2-5; possibly TRBD2 for D (7 bases). The CDR3 extends over 16 amino acids. Germline lookup yields CDR1 SGDLS and CDR2 YYNGEE. V was cut by 4 bases and J by 2 bases, with 18 bases left in between. This CDR3 is CASSLAGFTGQETQYF. The CDR3 DNA is TGTGCCAGCAGCTTAGCGGGTTTTACAGGGCAAGAGACCCAGTACTTC. The complete variable domain, with remaining parts taken from reference TRBV9 and TRBJ2-5, reads DSGVTQTPKHLITATGQRVTLRCSPRSGDLSVYWYQQSLDQGLQFLIQYYNGEERAKGNILERFSAQQFPDLHSELNLSSLELGDSALYFCASSLAGFTGQETQYFGPGTRLLVL.

The V call is TRBV19, the J call TRBJ2-1, with TRBD2 identical over 11 bases. This CDR3 spans 16 amino acids. With 3 bases clipped from V and 8 bases from J, the junction kept 9 bases outside the gene matches. CDR1 is LNHDA, CDR2 SQIVND, per germline (reference sequence). Here the CDR3 DNA reads TGTGCCAGTAGTATCGTTACGACTAGCGGGATGGATGAGCAGTTCTTC. This encodes CASSIVTTSGMDEQFF.

The rearrangement links TRBV5-1 to TRBJ2-3; D may be TRBD1 (6 bases). This CDR3 comprises 17 residues. V shed 4 bases and J shed 2 bases, with 20 bases lying between them. The germline gives CDR1 SGHRS, CDR2 YFSETQ. The CDR3 loop is CASSPVGVGTPTDTQYF. The CDR3 bases are TGCGCCAGCAGCCCCGTTGGGGTAGGGACACCCACAGATACGCAGTATTTT.

This chain joins TRBV28 and TRBJ2-6, with 9 bases fitting TRBD2. With 7 bases clipped from V and 0 bases from J, the junction kept 4 bases outside the gene matches. The length of the CDR3 is 16 residues. Germline V lookup: CDR1 MDHEN, CDR2 SYDVKM. The CDR3: CASKAGGSSGANVLTF. The CDR3 DNA reads TGTGCCAGCAAAGCGGGAGGATCCTCTGGGGCCAACGTCCTGACTTTC.

The rearrangement links TRBV7-9 to TRBJ1-5, with no clear D. Deletions cut 4 bases from V and 7 bases from J, with 11 bases between. The CDR3 length is 13 residues. Germline V lookup: CDR1 SEHNR, CDR2 FQNEAQ (reference sequence). CDR3: CASSSEGNQPQHF. DNA of the CDR3: TGTGCCAGCAGCTCCGAGGGTAACCAGCCCCAGCATTTT.